At least ten counts were recorded for the clone carrying this TCR beta chain. Its antigen remains unidentified. The record originates from a study of CD8+CD57+ T cells in acquired aplastic anemia. Points from the study as a whole: Patients and controls shared twenty-nine CD8+ CDR3 sequences, which appeared highly expressed in patients and within their immunodominant clones. Patients did not significantly differ from controls in CD8+ Simpson's diversity.

Template material for TCR beta VDJ and CDR3 profiling consisted of genomic DNA. MiXCR, applied by TCRdb to the reads, yields one record per CDR3 protein. Of about 58,000 distinct CDR3 sequences in the sample, approximately 54% were seen once. The CDR3 has 12 amino acids. The germline V and J ends were trimmed by 2 bases and 9 bases, with 5 bases remaining between them. The germline V gene encodes CDR1 MNHEY and CDR2 SMNVEV (reference sequence). Patients included in sequencing had previously demonstrated CD8+CD57+ cell expansion by flow cytometry. The receptor comes from a human donor with aplastic anemia. The genes are TRBV27 and TRBJ1-6; D remains ambiguous. Sequenced: sorted CD4+, CD8+, or CD8+CD57+ T cells (not recorded which) from PBMCs. The CDR3 loop is CASSLEGSPLHF. For the CDR3, the DNA is TGTGCCAGCAGTTTAGAGGGTTCACCCCTCCACTTT.